This TCR beta chain was retrieved from a study of blood T cell repertoires in COVID-19. Study at large: Spain, Italy and the United States supplied samples that represented acute and convalescent COVID-19. Sources were T cells, B-cell-depleted T cells, or PBMCs; the material itself was cDNA or gDNA.

Per the original methods: Amplification with reference gene primers provided the estimates of nucleated cell counts. Assay used: immunoSEQ multiplex PCR; TCRdb lists only in-frame clones, some missing. The DNA was the basis for D and trimming; V, J and clone size are from that table. There are about 250,000 clones in the sample; about 85% occur only once, and around 3% lies in the top ten. The CDR3 has 15 residues. Looked up from germline, CDR1 is KGHSH and CDR2 is LQKENI. Trimming took 6 bases from V and 3 from J; bases not matched to a gene: 6. The rearrangement uses TRBV18 and TRBJ2-1; 9 bases match TRBD2. This receptor was obtained from a man younger than 35 with active or convalescent COVID-19. What was sequenced was peripheral blood. The CDR3 here is CASSQGLAVYNEQFF. DNA of the CDR3: TGTGCCAGCTCGCAGGGACTAGCTGTCTACAATGAGCAGTTCTTC.